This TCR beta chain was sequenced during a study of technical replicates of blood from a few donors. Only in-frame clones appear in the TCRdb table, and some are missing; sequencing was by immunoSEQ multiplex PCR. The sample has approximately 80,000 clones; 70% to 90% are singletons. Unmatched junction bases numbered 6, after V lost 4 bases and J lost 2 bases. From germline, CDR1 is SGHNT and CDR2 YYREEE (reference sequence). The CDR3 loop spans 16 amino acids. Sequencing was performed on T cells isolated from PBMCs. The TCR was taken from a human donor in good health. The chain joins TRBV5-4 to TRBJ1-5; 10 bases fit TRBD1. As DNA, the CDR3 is TGTGCCAGCAGCCTTACCGGGACAGGGGGCAATCAGCCCCAGCATTTT. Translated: CASSLTGTGGNQPQHF.